The 10 T cell receptor beta chains listed next were all sequenced from one sample in a study of Graves' ophthalmopathy and Graves' hyperthyroidism. From RNA, the CDR3 regions of TCR beta chains were amplified and sequenced. HTBI-primed first-round RT-PCR preceded second-round multiplex PCR. Using its own MiXCR run on the multiplex PCR reads, TCRdb lists one record per CDR3 protein. The sample lists some 150,000 distinct CDR3 sequences, roughly 36% occurring once. The sequencing sample was made of peripheral blood. The receptors were sampled from a man between 25 and 39 years old with Graves' ophthalmopathy.

This clonotype was observed at least ten times. The V and J genes are TRBV30 and TRBJ2-2; tentative D call: TRBD2 (5 bases). The germline V gene has CDR1 GTSNPN and CDR2 SVGIG (reference sequence). The CDR3 runs to 13 residues. With 2 bases removed from V and 7 bases from J, the gap between germline ends came to 11 bases. The CDR3 region is CAWSWESIGELFF. The CDR3 coding sequence is TGTGCCTGGAGTTGGGAGAGCATCGGGGAGCTGTTTTTT. Complete variable domain (other parts from reference TRBV30 and TRBJ2-2): SQTIHQWPATLVQPVGSPLSLECTVEGTSNPNLYWYRQAAGRGLQLLFYSVGIGQISSEVPQNLSASRPQDRQFILSSKKLLLSDSGFYLCAWSWESIGELFFGEGSRLTVL.

The V and J genes are TRBV6-2 or TRBV6-3 and TRBJ2-7; possibly TRBD1 for D (5 bases). V shed 2 bases and J shed 2 bases, with 10 bases lying between them. Germline CDR1 MNHEY, CDR2 SVGEGT. The CDR3 sequence is 14 residues long. The CDR3 DNA reads TGTGCCAGCAGTTACCCGACAGTCACCTACGAGCAGTACTTC. It yields the protein CASSYPTVTYEQYF.

This clonotype came up a few times. CDR3 sequence (DNA): TGTGCCAGCAGTTTAGGCGGGACACAAAAAGAGACCCAGTACTTC. Translated, it gives CASSLGGTQKETQYF. The V and J genes are TRBV12-3 or TRBV12-4 and TRBJ2-5; D may be TRBD1 or TRBD2 (6 bases each). This CDR3 contains 15 residues. The ends were cut back, 1 base at V and 3 bases at J, with 12 bases in the middle.

J is TRBJ1-5 and V is TRBV6-2 or TRBV6-3, with D possibly being TRBD1 (6 bases). Germline CDR1 reads MNHEY; CDR2 reads SVGEGT. V was cut by 8 bases and J by 0 bases, with 23 bases left in between. This CDR3 spans 18 amino acids. CDR3 protein: CASAPGRTASYSNQPQHF. CDR3 sequence (DNA): TGTGCCAGCGCACCCGGACGGACAGCCAGTTATAGCAATCAGCCCCAGCATTTT.

At least ten counts were recorded for this clonotype. The chain uses TRBV25-1 and TRBJ1-1, with D unresolved. Germline V gives CDR1 MGHDK, CDR2 SYGVNS. CDR3 size: 12 residues. Trimming took off 1 base at V and 11 bases at J, with 11 bases between the two ends. CDR3 DNA sequence: TGTGCCAGCAGTGAATCTGGTTTGGTGGCTTTCTTT. Amino acid sequence: CASSESGLVAFF.

The table lists this clonotype with many counts. The chain employs TRBV15 and TRBJ1-5; 7 nucleotides match TRBD1. The CDR3 is 16 amino acids. Trimming took 2 bases from V and 4 from J; bases not matched to a gene: 8. Looked up from germline, CDR1 is LNHNV and CDR2 is YYDKDF (reference sequence). CDR3 protein: CATSRSPGTANQPQHF. The CDR3 DNA is TGTGCCACCAGCAGAAGCCCCGGGACAGCTAATCAGCCCCAGCATTTT.

This chain links TRBV6-1 with TRBJ2-7; D possibly corresponds to TRBD2 (6 bases). The CDR3 sequence is 14 residues long. V lost 8 bases to trimming and J lost 2 bases, with 16 bases between them. Germline lookup yields CDR1 MNHNS and CDR2 SASEGT. The DNA for the CDR3 is TGTGCCAGCCCTCATTCGGGGGAGACCTACGAGCAGTACTTC. This translates into CASPHSGETYEQYF.

At least ten counts were recorded for this clonotype. The gene calls are TRBV10-3 and TRBJ1-1, with TRBD1 matching 8 bases. J gave up 0 bases and V 6 bases, and 9 bases lay outside the gene matches. CDR1 is ENHRY and CDR2 is SYGVKD in the germline V gene. This CDR3 has 16 amino acids. CDR3 loop: CAISLGTGIMNTEAFF. DNA of the CDR3: TGTGCCATCAGCCTCGGGACAGGAATTATGAACACTGAAGCTTTCTTT.

This clonotype was detected only a few times. J is TRBJ1-6 and V is TRBV20-1; 7 bases map to TRBD1. CDR3 length: 16 residues. Trimming removed 2 bases from V and 7 bases from J; junction bases left unmatched: 11. Looked up from germline, CDR1 is DFQATT and CDR2 is SNEGSKA (reference sequence). As DNA, the CDR3 is TGCAGTGCTAGACACACAGGGGATTCTTGGAATTCACCCCTCCACTTT. It is translated as CSARHTGDSWNSPLHF.

This clonotype was observed many times. V and J are TRBV11-2 and TRBJ1-3; perhaps TRBD1 as D (5 bases). The CDR3 sequence is 16 residues long. Germline V gives CDR1 SGHAT, CDR2 FQNNGV. Trimming took off 3 bases at V and 2 bases at J, with 14 bases between the two ends. As DNA, the CDR3 is TGTGCCAGCAGCTTGGACACTTCTTGGCCTGGAAACACCATATATTTT. It yields the protein CASSLDTSWPGNTIYF.